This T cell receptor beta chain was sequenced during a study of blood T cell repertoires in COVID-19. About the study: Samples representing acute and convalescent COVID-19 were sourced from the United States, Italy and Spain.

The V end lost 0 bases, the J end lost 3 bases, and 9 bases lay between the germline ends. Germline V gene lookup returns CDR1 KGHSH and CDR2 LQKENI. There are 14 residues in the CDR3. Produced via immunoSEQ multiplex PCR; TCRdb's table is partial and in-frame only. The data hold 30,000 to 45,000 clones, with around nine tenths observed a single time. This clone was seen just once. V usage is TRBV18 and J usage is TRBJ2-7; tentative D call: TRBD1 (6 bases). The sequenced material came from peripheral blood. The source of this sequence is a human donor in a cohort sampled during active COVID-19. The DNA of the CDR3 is TGTGCCAGCTCACCACCCCAGGGGCGCTACGAGCAGTACTTC. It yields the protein CASSPPQGRYEQYF.